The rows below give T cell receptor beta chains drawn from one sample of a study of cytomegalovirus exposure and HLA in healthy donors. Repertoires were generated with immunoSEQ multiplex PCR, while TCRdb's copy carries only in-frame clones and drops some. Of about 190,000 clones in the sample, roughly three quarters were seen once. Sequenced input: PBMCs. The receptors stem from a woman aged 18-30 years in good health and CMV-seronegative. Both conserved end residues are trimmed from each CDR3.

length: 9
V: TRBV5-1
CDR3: ASSLGEEAF

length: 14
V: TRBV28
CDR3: ASSSPGQGGNQPQH

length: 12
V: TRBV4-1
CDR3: ASSQEQRAYEQY

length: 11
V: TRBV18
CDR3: ASSLRELDEQF

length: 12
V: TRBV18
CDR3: ASSPRQNYHEQY

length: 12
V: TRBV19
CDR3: ASSIGHSNQPQH

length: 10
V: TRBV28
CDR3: ASSSHREQAF

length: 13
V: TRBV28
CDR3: ASSSQSGGRQPQH

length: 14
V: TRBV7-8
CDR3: ASSLVQGVAKNIQY

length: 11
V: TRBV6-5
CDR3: ASSYDSKNIQY

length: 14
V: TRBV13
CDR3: ASSLVEGGSNTEAF

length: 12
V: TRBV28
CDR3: ASRLGGWNQPQH

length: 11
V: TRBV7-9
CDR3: ASSPRQGYTQY

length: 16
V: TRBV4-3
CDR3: ASSPEGDRQSGANVLT

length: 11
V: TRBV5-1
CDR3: ASSFGPEYEQY

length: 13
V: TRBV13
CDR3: ASSLLTSGGETQY

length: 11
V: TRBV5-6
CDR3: ASSLTGSYEQY

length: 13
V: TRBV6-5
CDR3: ASWGQGVPRTEAF

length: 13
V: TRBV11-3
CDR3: ASSPTSGIADTQY

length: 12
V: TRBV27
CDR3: ASSSGTGAGGYT

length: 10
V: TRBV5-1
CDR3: ASSPDNSPLH

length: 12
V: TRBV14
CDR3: ASSQDSGVFPLH

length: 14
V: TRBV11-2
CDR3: ASSLDHRGTAYEQY

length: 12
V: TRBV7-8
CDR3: ASSLRQGNEKLF

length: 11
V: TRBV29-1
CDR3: STGLSGTDTQY

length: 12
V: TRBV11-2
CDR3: ASSLAGGAGELF

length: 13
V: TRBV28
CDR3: ATMGEETKVYGYT

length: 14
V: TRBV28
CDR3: ASGALPGQANYGYT

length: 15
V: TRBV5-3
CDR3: ARSLFSLGVAGPEAF

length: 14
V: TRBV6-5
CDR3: ASSYSKSGGHTEAF

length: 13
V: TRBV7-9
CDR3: ASSRGEREQETQY

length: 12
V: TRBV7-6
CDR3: ASSSGTSGGTQY

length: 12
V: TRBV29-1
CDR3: SVPDSRSYNEQF

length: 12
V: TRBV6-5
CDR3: ASSSLTGLYEQY

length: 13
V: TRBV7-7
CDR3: ASSPLAGGVNEQF

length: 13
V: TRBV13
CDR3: ASSLRSGGGETQY

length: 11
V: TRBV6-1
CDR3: ASIGDRGYEQY

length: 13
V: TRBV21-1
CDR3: ASSRDRGRNTEAF

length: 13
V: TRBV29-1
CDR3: SVRVRQRSTDTQY

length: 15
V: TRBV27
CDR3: ASSLSSPGFSNQPQH

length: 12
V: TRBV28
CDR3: ASSLGQLNTEAF

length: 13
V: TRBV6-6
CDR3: ASSSYRVSGNTIY

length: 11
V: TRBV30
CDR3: ASDRAGEGELF

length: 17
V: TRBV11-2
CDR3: ASSRISGTGGNRAEKLF

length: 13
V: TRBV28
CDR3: ASSLAGPLNTEAF